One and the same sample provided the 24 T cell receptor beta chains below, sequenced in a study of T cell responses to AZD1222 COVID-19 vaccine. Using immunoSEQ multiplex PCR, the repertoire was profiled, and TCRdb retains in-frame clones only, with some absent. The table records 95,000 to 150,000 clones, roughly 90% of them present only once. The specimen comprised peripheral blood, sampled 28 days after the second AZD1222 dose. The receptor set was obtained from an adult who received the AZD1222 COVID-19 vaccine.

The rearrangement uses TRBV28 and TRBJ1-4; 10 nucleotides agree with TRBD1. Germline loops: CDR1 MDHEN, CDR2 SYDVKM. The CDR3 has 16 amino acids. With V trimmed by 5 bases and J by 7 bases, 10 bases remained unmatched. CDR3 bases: TGTGCCAGCAGTCAAACCGGGACAGGGGTTAGTGAAAAACTGTTTTTT. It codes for CASSQTGTGVSEKLFF.

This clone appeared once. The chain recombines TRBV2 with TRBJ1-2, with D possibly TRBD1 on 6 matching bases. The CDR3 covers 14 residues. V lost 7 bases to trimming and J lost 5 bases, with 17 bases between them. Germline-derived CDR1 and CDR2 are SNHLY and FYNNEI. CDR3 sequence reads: CASKEGQTKYGYTF. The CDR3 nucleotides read TGTGCCAGCAAAGAAGGACAGACAAAATATGGCTACACCTTC.

The CDR3 region is CASSQERGSGANVLTF. The CDR3 nucleotides read TGCGCCAGCAGCCAAGAACGGGGTTCCGGGGCCAACGTCCTGACTTTC. The J gene is TRBJ2-6, the V gene TRBV4-1; weak D call: TRBD2 (5 bases). Trimming pared 0 bases from V and 4 bases from J, leaving 10 bases between. The CDR3 extends over 16 amino acids. Germline values: CDR1 MGHRA, CDR2 YSYEKL.

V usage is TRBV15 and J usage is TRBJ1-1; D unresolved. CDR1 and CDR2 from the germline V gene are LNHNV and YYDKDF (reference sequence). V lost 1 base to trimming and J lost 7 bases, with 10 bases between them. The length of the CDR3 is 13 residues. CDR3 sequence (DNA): TGTGCCACCAGCAGAGTAGTAGGAGGTGAAGCTTTCTTT. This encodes CATSRVVGGEAFF.

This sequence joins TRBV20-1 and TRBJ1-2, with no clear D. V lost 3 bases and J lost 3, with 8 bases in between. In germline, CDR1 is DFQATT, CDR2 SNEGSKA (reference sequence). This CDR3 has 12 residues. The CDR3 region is CSASEPDYGYTF. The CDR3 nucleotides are TGCAGTGCTAGTGAACCAGACTATGGCTACACCTTC.

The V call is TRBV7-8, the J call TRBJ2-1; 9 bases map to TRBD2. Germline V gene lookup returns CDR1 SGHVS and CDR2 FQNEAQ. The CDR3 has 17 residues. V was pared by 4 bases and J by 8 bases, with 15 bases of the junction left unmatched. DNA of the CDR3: TGTGCCAGCAGCTCCTCCAGGCTAGCGGGGAGCCCCTATGAGCAGTTCTTC. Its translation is CASSSSRLAGSPYEQFF.

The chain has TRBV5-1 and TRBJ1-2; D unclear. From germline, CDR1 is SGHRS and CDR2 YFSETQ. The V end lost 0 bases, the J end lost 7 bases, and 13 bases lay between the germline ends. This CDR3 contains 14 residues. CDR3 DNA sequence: TGCGCCAGCAGCTTGGCCACGGGGTCTCCTGGCTACACCTTC. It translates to CASSLATGSPGYTF.

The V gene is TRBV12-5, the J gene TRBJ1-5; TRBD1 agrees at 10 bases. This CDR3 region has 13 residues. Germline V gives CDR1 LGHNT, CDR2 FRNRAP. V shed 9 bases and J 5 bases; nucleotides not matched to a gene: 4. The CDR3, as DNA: TGTGCTAGCTCCGGGACAGGGGATCAGCCCCAGCATTTT. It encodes CASSGTGDQPQHF. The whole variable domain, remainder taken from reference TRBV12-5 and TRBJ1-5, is DARVTQTPRHKVTEMGQEVTMRCQPILGHNTVFWYRQTMMQGLELLAYFRNRAPLDDSGMPKDRFSAEMPDATLATLKIQPSEPRDSAVYFCASSGTGDQPQHFGDGTRLSIL.

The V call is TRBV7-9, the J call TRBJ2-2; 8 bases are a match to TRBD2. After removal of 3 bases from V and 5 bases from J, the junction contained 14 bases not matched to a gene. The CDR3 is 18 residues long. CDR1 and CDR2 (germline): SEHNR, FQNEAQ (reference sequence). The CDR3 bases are TGTGCCAGCAGCTTTACTAGCGGTACCCCGGTAGGGACCGGGGAGCTGTTTTTT. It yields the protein CASSFTSGTPVGTGELFF. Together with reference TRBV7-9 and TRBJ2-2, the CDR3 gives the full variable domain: DTGVSQNPRHKITKRGQNVTFRCDPISEHNRLYWYRQTLGQGPEFLTYFQNEAQLEKSRLLSDRFSAERPKGSFSTLEIQRTEQGDSAMYLCASSFTSGTPVGTGELFFGEGSRLTVL.

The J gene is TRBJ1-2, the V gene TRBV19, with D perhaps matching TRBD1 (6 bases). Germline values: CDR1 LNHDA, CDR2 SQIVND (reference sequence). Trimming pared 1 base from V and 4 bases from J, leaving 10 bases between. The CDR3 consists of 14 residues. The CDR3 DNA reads TGTGCCAGTAGTATAGGACAGGTAGCCTATGGCTACACCTTC. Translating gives CASSIGQVAYGYTF.

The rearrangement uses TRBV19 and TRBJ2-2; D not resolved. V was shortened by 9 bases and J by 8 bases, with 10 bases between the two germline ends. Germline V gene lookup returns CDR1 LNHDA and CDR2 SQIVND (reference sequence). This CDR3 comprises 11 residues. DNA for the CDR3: TGTGCCAGACCCTCTATAGGGGAGCTGTTTTTT. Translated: CARPSIGELFF.

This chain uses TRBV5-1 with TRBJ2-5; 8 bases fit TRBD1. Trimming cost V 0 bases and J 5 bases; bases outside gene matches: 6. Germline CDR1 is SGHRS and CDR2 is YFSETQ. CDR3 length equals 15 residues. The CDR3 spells CASSLGDRGRETQYF. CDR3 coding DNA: TGCGCCAGCAGCTTGGGTGACAGGGGAAGGGAGACCCAGTACTTC.

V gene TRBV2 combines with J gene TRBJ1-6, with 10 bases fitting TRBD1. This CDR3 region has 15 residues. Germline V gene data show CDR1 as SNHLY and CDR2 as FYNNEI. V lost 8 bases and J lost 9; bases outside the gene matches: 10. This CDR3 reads CASVPGQGSGSPLHF. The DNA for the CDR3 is TGTGCCAGCGTACCGGGACAGGGGTCCGGTTCACCCCTCCACTTT.

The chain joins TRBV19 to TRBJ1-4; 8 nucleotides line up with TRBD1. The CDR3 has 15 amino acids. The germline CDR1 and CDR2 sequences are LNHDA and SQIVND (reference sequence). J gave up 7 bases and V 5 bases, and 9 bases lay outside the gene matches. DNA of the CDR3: TGTGCCAGTAGTGCCTGGACAGGGTTGAGTGAAAAACTGTTTTTT. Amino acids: CASSAWTGLSEKLFF.

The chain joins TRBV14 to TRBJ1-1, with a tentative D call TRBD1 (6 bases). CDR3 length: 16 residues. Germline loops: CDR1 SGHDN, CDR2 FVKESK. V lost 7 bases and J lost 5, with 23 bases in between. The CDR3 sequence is CASTRTQGWVDTEAFF. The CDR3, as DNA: TGTGCCAGCACACGCACCCAGGGGTGGGTGGATACTGAAGCTTTCTTT.

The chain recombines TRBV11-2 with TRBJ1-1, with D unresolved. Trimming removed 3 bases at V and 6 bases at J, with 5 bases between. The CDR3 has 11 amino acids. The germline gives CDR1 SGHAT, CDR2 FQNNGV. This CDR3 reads CASSLGAEAFF. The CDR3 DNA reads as TGTGCCAGCAGCTTGGGCGCTGAAGCTTTCTTT. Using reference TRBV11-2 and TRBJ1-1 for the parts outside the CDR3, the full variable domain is EAGVAQSPRYKIIEKRQSVAFWCNPISGHATLYWYQQILGQGPKLLIQFQNNGVVDDSQLPKDRFSAERLKGVDSTLKIQPAKLEDSAVYLCASSLGAEAFFGQGTRLTVV.

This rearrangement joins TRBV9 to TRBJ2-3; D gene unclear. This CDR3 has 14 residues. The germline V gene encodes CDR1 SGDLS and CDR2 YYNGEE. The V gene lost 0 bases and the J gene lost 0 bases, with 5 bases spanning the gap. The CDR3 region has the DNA TGTGCCAGCAGCGTAGTATCGAGCACAGATACGCAGTATTTT. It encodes CASSVVSSTDTQYF.

The CDR3 here is CASSLETTGSSYNSPLHF. The DNA of the CDR3 is TGTGCCAGCAGCTTAGAGACTACTGGGAGCTCCTATAATTCACCCCTCCACTTT. This chain joins TRBV11-2 and TRBJ1-6; D is ambiguous. Germline V lookup: CDR1 SGHAT, CDR2 FQNNGV. V gave up 0 bases and J gave up 0 bases, with 12 bases separating them. The CDR3 has 18 residues.

In nucleotides, the CDR3 is TGTGCCAGCAGCTTAGTGCCGATTCAGGTCCCCGATACGCAGTATTTT. It encodes CASSLVPIQVPDTQYF. This rearrangement joins TRBV11-2 to TRBJ2-3; D is uncertain. The CDR3 is 16 residues long. Trimming shortened V by 1 base and J by 6 bases, and 17 bases separated the two germline ends. CDR1 is SGHAT and CDR2 is FQNNGV in the germline V gene.

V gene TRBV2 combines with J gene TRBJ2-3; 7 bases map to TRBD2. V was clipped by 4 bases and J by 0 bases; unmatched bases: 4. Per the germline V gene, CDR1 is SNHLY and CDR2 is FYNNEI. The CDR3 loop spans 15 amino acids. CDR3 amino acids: CASSAATSSTDTQYF. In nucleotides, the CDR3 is TGTGCCAGCAGTGCTGCGACTAGCAGCACAGATACGCAGTATTTT.

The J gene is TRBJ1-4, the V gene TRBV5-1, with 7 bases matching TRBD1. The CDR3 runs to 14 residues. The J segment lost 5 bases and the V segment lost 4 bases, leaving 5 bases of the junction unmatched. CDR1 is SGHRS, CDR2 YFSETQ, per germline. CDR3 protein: CASSGGGSNEKLFF. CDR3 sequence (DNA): TGCGCCAGCAGCGGAGGGGGCTCAAATGAAAAACTGTTTTTT.

The DNA of the CDR3 is TGTGCCAGCAGGACAGGGAGACATGGCTACACCTTC. Its translation is CASRTGRHGYTF. The genes are TRBV27 and TRBJ1-2, with 7 bases identical to TRBD1. The J segment lost 6 bases and the V segment lost 6 bases, leaving 4 bases of the junction unmatched. The length of the CDR3 is 12 residues. In germline, CDR1 is MNHEY, CDR2 SMNVEV (reference sequence).

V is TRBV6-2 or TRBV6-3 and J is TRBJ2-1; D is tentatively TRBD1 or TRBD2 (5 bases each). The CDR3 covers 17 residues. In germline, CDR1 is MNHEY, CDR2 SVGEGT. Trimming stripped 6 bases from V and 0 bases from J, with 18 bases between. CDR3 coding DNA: TGTGCCAGCAGCCCTCAGGGACCCCTGAGCTCCTACAATGAGCAGTTCTTC. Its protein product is CASSPQGPLSSYNEQFF.

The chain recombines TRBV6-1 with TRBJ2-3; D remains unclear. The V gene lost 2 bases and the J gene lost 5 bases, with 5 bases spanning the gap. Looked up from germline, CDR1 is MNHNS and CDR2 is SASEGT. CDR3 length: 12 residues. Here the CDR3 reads CASSEIRDTQYF. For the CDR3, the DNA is TGTGCCAGCAGTGAAATAAGAGATACGCAGTATTTT.